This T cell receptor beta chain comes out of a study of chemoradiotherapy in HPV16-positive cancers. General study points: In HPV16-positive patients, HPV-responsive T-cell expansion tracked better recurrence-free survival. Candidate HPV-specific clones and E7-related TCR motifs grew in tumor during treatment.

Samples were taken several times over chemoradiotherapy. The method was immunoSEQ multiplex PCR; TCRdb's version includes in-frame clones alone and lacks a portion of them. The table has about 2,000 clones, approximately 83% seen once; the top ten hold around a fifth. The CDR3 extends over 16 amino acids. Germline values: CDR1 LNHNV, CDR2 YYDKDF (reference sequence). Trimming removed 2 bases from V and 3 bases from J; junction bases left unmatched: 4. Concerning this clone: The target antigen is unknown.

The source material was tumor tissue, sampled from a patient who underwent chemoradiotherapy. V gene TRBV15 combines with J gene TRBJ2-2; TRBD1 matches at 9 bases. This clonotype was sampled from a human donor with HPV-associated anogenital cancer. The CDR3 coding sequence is TGTGCCACCAGCAGACCGGGACAGGGCTACACCGGGGAGCTGTTTTTT. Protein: CATSRPGQGYTGELFF.